Detailed here is one TCR beta chain. As yet, its antigen is unknown. The sample comes from a study of shared clonotypes between healthy human individuals. Across the study: Researchers assigned three CD4 naive, three CD4 memory, two CD8 naive and one CD8 memory plate to each donor.

Study-wide results and caveats: Researchers sampled only blood; tissue repertoires likely differ. Clonotypes which were not shared had lower generation probabilities than clonotypes that all four donors shared.

This table comes from immunoSEQ multiplex PCR, and its TCRdb copy is limited to in-frame clones, with some not included. The table has 2 million to 2.5 million clones, nearly 97% seen once. Germline CDR1 reads MNHNS; CDR2 reads SASEGT. This CDR3 has 12 residues. Trimming shortened V by 2 bases and J by 9 bases, and 8 bases separated the two germline ends. Donors included only healthy HIV-negative adults lacking recent acute infections or vaccinations. The specimen sequenced was naive CD4+ T cells sorted from blood. The subset denotes: CD45RA+ positively selected. The receptor comes from a man between 18 and 29 years old in good health. The gene calls are TRBV6-1 and TRBJ2-1, with D perhaps TRBD1 (5 bases). For the CDR3, the DNA is TGTGCCAGCAGTGAATGGGGCAGTGAGCAGTTCTTC. Encoded protein: CASSEWGSEQFF.